This T cell receptor (beta chain) originates from a study of molecular identifiers for immune sequencing clone quantification. Background on the study: Split five ways in replicates, RNA from about 20,000 or 100,000 naive CD8 cells had four portions sequenced. Findings and caveats of the study: Clones exceeding 20 RNA copies carried over 97% of effector molecules but under 1% of naive-cell molecules.

In its sample, this clonotype was seen many times. No antigen is known for it. For bulk TCR libraries, previously described methods and listed TCR primers were used. In TCRdb, the PCR reads were re-called with MiXCR into one record per CDR3 protein. The table shows some 11,000 distinct CDR3 sequences, with under 20% occurring only once. The TCR comes from a human donor in good health. Some libraries in this study had Jurkat cell RNA spiked in. The sequencing sample was made of naive CD8+ T cells from blood, with Jurkat cell RNA spiked in. The subset was: FACS-sorted CD8+CD4-CCR7+CD45RA+ naive T cells.

For the CDR3, the DNA is TGTGCCAGCTCGAGGGGCACTAGCACAGATACGCAGTATTTT. Translating gives CASSRGTSTDTQYF. V is TRBV12-3 or TRBV12-4 and J is TRBJ2-3; D possibly matches TRBD1 or TRBD2 (5 bases each). The V gene lost 8 bases and the J gene lost 0 bases, with 12 bases spanning the gap. The CDR3 runs 14 residues.